This T cell receptor beta chain was profiled in a study of blood T cell repertoires in COVID-19. Study as a whole: Samples came from the United States, Italy and Spain, spanning acute and convalescent COVID-19. Nucleic acid was either cDNA or gDNA, and it came from T cells, B-cell-depleted T cells, or PBMCs.

This CDR3 comprises 16 residues. Germline V gene data show CDR1 as SQVTM and CDR2 as ANQGSEA. The V gene end was trimmed by 4 bases and the J gene end by 4 bases; junction bases not matched to a gene: 13. Per the authors' pipeline: Nucleated cell counts were estimated from reference gene primer amplification. Sequenced by immunoSEQ multiplex PCR; TCRdb stores in-frame clones only, minus some. V, J and clone size are taken as reported in that table, and D and trimming were inferred from the DNA itself. The table includes tens of thousands of clones, 88% detected once. The gene calls are TRBV29-1 and TRBJ2-1, with 7 nucleotides matching TRBD2. The sample was peripheral blood. This TCR came from an elderly woman with active COVID-19. The CDR3 DNA sequence: TGCAGCGTTGGTAGTCGGGCGGGAGAAAAGTACAATGAGCAGTTCTTC. Its protein is CSVGSRAGEKYNEQFF.